This TCR beta chain was sequenced in a study of cytomegalovirus exposure and HLA in healthy donors. Study-level results: Presence/absence analyses assumed roughly uniform sequencing depth across donors, which may not hold. It was shown in a later analysis that HLA-associated TCR beta chains were more clonally expanded than other, equally common chains.

Deletions cut 5 bases from V and 5 bases from J, with 15 bases between. Germline CDR1 LNHDA, CDR2 SQIVND (reference sequence). The CDR3 spans 14 residues. In the PCR, 60 Vbeta and 13 Jbeta primers were used. Measured with immunoSEQ multiplex PCR; TCRdb has only the in-frame clones, and not every one. This sample yields around 100,000 clones, of which roughly four fifths are seen a single time; roughly 20% belongs to the top ten. In the case of this clone: Its antigen is not known.

The source of this sequence is a woman aged 55-70 years in good health and CMV-seropositive. The sequencing input was PBMCs. The genes are TRBV19 and TRBJ1-1, with D possibly TRBD1 on 6 matching bases. The CDR3 protein is CASSLAQGYTEAFF. The CDR3 DNA reads as TGTGCCAGTAGTTTAGCACAGGGTTATACTGAAGCTTTCTTT.